This section outlines one T cell receptor beta chain sequence together with its context. This table comes from immunoSEQ multiplex PCR, and its TCRdb copy is limited to in-frame clones, with some not included. The sample holds about 820,000 clones, roughly 92% seen once. The sample is drawn from a study of shared clonotypes between healthy human individuals. Germline CDR1 reads MNHEY; CDR2 reads SMNVEV (reference sequence). V was clipped by 0 bases and J by 5 bases, with 10 bases between them. This CDR3 has 14 residues. The naive CD8 fraction comprised CD45RO-negative cells positively selected for CCR7 and excluded terminally differentiated effector memory CD45RA+ cells.

The sequence came from a man aged 25-45 years in good health. Sample: naive CD8+ T cells sorted from blood. The gene calls are TRBV27 and TRBJ1-1; D not resolved. The CDR3 spells CASSLSSARTEAFF. CDR3 bases: TGTGCCAGCAGTTTATCGTCCGCTCGGACTGAAGCTTTCTTT.